Below are 14 T cell receptor beta chains sequenced from a single sample in a study of T cells in women clearing cervical HPV infection. Sequencing used immunoSEQ multiplex PCR; TCRdb keeps in-frame clones, though not all of them. The listing records tens of thousands of clones. Material for sequencing was blood buffy coat. These TCRs come from a woman aged 18 to 69 with a cervical HPV16 infection that either progressed to CIN3+ or cleared (not recorded which).

Notes on this clone: The sequence runs out 3 residues before the end of the CDR3; the remainder is reconstructed from the germline J gene. The chain employs TRBV19 and TRBJ2-4; the D gene is possibly TRBD2 (6 bases). The CDR3 runs 14 residues. The germline V gene encodes CDR1 LNHDA and CDR2 SQIVND (reference sequence). V was pared by 5 bases and J by 4 bases, with 12 bases between. This CDR3 is CASSALGGKNIQYF. The DNA read from the CDR3 is TGTGCCAGTAGTGCGCTGGGGGGTAAAAACATT.

The sequenced CDR3 bases are TGCAGCGTTTCAGGGTTCTCCTACGAG. This gives the protein CSVSGFSYE. The full CDR3 sequence reads CSVSGFSYEQYF. V usage is TRBV29-1 and J usage is TRBJ2-7; maybe TRBD1 (5 bases). The read falls 3 residues short of the CDR3 end, and the missing part is taken from the germline J gene. With 5 bases removed from V and 0 bases from J, the gap between germline ends came to 8 bases. Germline CDR1 SQVTM, CDR2 ANQGSEA. The CDR3 has 12 residues.

Concerning this clone: Read coverage stops 3 residues before the CDR3 terminus; the germline J gene supplies the remainder. The chain joins TRBV5-6 to TRBJ1-1; 8 bases are a match to TRBD1. After removal of 4 bases from V and 4 bases from J, the junction contained 3 bases not matched to a gene. Per germline, CDR1 SGHDT and CDR2 YYEEEE. The CDR3 runs to 13 residues. The sequenced part of the CDR3 DNA is TGTGCCAGCAGCCGTGACAGGGGCACTGAA. Its protein product is CASSRDRGTE. The complete CDR3 protein is CASSRDRGTEAFF.

About this clone: The read comes to an end 3 residues before the CDR3 does, leaving the germline J gene to fill in the end. The chain is built from TRBV18 and TRBJ2-2; 7 bases fit TRBD2. Germline V gene sequence: CDR1 KGHSH, CDR2 LQKENI. Trimming removed 3 bases from V and 5 bases from J; junction bases left unmatched: 12. The CDR3 loop spans 17 amino acids. CDR3 DNA (partial): TGTGCCAGCTCACCGCAAACCGGGACTATCCAAACCGGGGAG. This translates into CASSPQTGTIQTGE. Given in full, the CDR3 is CASSPQTGTIQTGELFF.

In the case of this clone: The CDR3 end is not reached by the read, which stops 3 residues before it; the germline J gene fills it in. J is TRBJ2-3 and V is TRBV5-1, with a possible D match to TRBD1 (5 bases). The length of the CDR3 is 17 residues. With 3 bases removed from V and 1 base from J, the gap between germline ends came to 18 bases. Germline V gene sequence: CDR1 SGHRS, CDR2 YFSETQ. This CDR3 reads CASSSYLSATGTDTQYF. The DNA read from the CDR3 is TGCGCCAGCAGCTCCTATCTCTCTGCGACAGGCACAGATACG.

Comment on this clone: The read is 3 residues too short to cover the CDR3 end, so that end is filled in from the germline J gene. This chain links TRBV19 with TRBJ2-4, with 11 positions matching TRBD1. The CDR3 is made up of 17 amino acids. Trimming cost V 5 bases and J 4 bases; bases outside gene matches: 10. Germline loops: CDR1 LNHDA, CDR2 SQIVND (reference sequence). CDR3 DNA, as far as it was read: TGTGCCAGTAGTGCACCTCCGGGACAGGGGGGGAAAAACATT. Protein product: CASSAPPGQGGKNI. The CDR3 in full is CASSAPPGQGGKNIQYF.

Comments on this clone: The read comes to an end 3 residues before the CDR3 does, leaving the germline J gene to fill in the end. The chain joins TRBV10-3 to TRBJ2-5, with 7 bases that match TRBD2. Germline loops: CDR1 ENHRY, CDR2 SYGVKD. The junction had 9 bases not matched to a gene; V was cut back by 10 bases and J by 4 bases. CDR3 length: 13 amino acids. The CDR3 sequence: CATTPAGRETQYF. The CDR3 DNA, read in part, is TGTGCCACCACACCAGCGGGACGAGAGACC.

About this clone: Coverage ceases 3 residues before the CDR3 finishes, and the germline J gene fills in the end. V gene TRBV7-9 combines with J gene TRBJ1-1; a possible D gene is TRBD1 (5 bases). Looked up from germline, CDR1 is SEHNR and CDR2 is FQNEAQ (reference sequence). This CDR3 is built from 12 residues. The V end was cut by 3 bases, the J end by 6 bases, with 8 bases between. The CDR3 sequence: CASSFGGAEAFF. Incomplete CDR3 DNA: TGTGCCAGCAGCTTCGGGGGGGCTGAA.

About this clone itself: With the read ending 3 residues before the CDR3 end, the germline J gene is used to fill in that end. V gene TRBV6-2 or TRBV6-3 combines with J gene TRBJ1-4, with TRBD1 identical over 9 bases. The J segment lost 4 bases and the V segment lost 6 bases, leaving 6 bases of the junction unmatched. CDR3 length equals 15 residues. CDR1 is MNHEY and CDR2 is SVGEGT in the germline V gene. CDR3 region: CASSALGQGNEKLFF. The part of the CDR3 DNA that was read is TGTGCCAGCAGCGCCCTGGGACAGGGTAATGAAAAA.

For this clone: The read is 3 residues too short to cover the CDR3 end, so that end is filled in from the germline J gene. The chain couples TRBV7-8 to TRBJ1-5; D is possibly TRBD1 (6 bases). V lost 5 bases, J lost 6 bases, and 14 bases lay in between. Germline CDR1 SGHVS, CDR2 FQNEAQ. The CDR3 runs to 14 residues. This CDR3 is CASSHSRGGQPQHF. CDR3 DNA, as far as it was read: TGTGCCAGCAGCCATAGCAGGGGAGGTCAGCCC.

On this clone: The sequence runs out 3 residues before the end of the CDR3; the remainder is reconstructed from the germline J gene. J is TRBJ1-2 and V is TRBV19; D is perhaps TRBD1 (5 bases). Deletions cut 6 bases from V and 4 bases from J, with 21 bases between. Germline values: CDR1 LNHDA, CDR2 SQIVND (reference sequence). There are 16 residues in the CDR3. The sequenced CDR3 bases are TGTGCCAGTAGGGGGGGGAGCCAGGGAGGGTTCTATGGC. Translated: CASRGGSQGGFYG. The entire CDR3 sequence reads CASRGGSQGGFYGYTF.

Comments on this clone: The sequenced fragment ends 3 residues before the CDR3 boundary, so the rest is inferred from the germline J gene. The genes are TRBV7-9 and TRBJ1-1; 7 bases line up with TRBD1. The CDR3 runs 13 residues. Trimming removed 4 bases from V and 7 bases from J; junction bases left unmatched: 6. The germline gives CDR1 SEHNR, CDR2 FQNEAQ (reference sequence). The CDR3 reads CASSSTQGGEAFF. The CDR3 bases that were read are TGTGCCAGCAGCTCAACCCAGGGGGGTGAA.

Concerning this clone: The sequenced fragment ends 3 residues before the CDR3 boundary, so the rest is inferred from the germline J gene. The chain is built from TRBV19 and TRBJ1-5; D is possibly TRBD1 (6 bases). The CDR3 has 16 residues. V lost 4 bases, J lost 3 bases, and 16 bases lay in between. Per germline, CDR1 LNHDA and CDR2 SQIVND (reference sequence). CDR3 DNA (partial): TGTGCCAGTAGTAGGGCCTTAGGACAGACCAATCAGCCC. As protein: CASSRALGQTNQP. The entire CDR3 protein reads CASSRALGQTNQPQHF.

Remarks on this clone: The CDR3 end is not reached by the read, which stops 3 residues before it; the germline J gene fills it in. The chain recombines TRBV11-2 with TRBJ2-7; D gene ambiguous. The CDR3 loop spans 12 amino acids. Germline assignment: CDR1 SGHAT and CDR2 FQNNGV. Trimming stripped 3 bases from V and 4 bases from J, with 7 bases between. The CDR3 DNA, read in part, is TGTGCCAGCAGCTTGGCCGGGTACGAG. Its protein product is CASSLAGYE. Given in full, the CDR3 is CASSLAGYEQYF.